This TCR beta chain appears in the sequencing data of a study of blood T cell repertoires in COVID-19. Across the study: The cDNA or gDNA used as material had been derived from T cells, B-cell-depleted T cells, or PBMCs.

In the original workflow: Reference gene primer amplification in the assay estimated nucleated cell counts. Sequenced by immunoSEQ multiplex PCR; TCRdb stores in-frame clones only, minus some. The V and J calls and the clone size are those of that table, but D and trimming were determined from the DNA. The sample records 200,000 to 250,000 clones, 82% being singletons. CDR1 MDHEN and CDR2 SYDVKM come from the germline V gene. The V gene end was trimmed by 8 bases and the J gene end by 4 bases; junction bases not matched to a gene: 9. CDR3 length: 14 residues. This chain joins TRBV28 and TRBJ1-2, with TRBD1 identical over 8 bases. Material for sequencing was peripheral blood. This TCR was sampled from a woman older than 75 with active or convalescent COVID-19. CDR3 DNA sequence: TGTGCCAGCCGTCCAGGGGGCGCTGGCTATGGCTACACCTTC. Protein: CASRPGGAGYGYTF.